The sequence of this T cell receptor beta chain was determined in a study of shared clonotypes between healthy human individuals. For the study at large: Ranging from 18 to 49 in age, donors were a couple of women and a few men.

PBMC DNA, left unsorted, was sequenced on ten immunoSEQ deep assay plates. The repertoire was sequenced with immunoSEQ multiplex PCR; TCRdb's copy has only in-frame clones and lacks some. Here the sample spans roughly 500,000 clones, more than 75% being singletons. This clone was observed once. Study donors comprised healthy, HIV-negative adults devoid of recent acute infection or vaccination. The donor cohort consisted entirely of Caucasian adults residing in Nashville, Tennessee. The CDR3 runs 16 residues. V lost 1 base and J lost 2, with 13 bases in between. From germline, CDR1 is SGHAT and CDR2 FQDESV (reference sequence).

The sequencing input was PBMCs. The TCR originated in a woman aged 40 to 50 in good health. Some clones in this sample may be carry-over from other donors' samples. The chain recombines TRBV11-1 with TRBJ2-3; D gene uncertain. CDR3 in amino acids: CASSLGPLGTTDTQYF. CDR3 DNA: TGTGCCAGCAGCTTAGGCCCTCTGGGAACCACAGATACGCAGTATTTT.